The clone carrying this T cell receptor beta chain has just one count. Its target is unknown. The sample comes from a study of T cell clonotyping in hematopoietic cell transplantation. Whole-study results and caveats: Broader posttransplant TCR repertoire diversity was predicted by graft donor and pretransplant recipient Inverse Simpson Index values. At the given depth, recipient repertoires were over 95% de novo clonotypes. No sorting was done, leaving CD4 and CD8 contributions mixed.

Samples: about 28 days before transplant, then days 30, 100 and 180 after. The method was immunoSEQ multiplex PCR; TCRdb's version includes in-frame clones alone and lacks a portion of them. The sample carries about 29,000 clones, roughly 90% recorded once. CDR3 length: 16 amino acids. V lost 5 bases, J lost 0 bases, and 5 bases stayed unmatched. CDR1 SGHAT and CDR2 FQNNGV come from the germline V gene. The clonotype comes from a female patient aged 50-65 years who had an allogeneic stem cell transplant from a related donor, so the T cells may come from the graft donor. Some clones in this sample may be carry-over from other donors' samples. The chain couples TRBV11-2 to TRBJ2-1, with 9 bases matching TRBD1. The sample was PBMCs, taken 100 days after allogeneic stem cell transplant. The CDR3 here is CASSLRQGVSYNEQFF. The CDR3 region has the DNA TGTGCCAGCAGCCTCAGACAGGGGGTCTCCTACAATGAGCAGTTCTTC.